These 23 T cell receptor beta chains were sequenced from one sample in a study of graft-versus-host responses after intestinal transplantation. Clones were read by immunoSEQ multiplex PCR, and TCRdb kept only the in-frame ones, dropping some. The table lists 81,000 or so clones, 80% to 95% of them singletons. No antigen has been assigned to these receptors. Specimen: unstimulated CD8+ T cells sorted from spleen or lymph node cells, collected before transplant. These receptor sequences come from a human donor who was the organ donor for an intestinal transplant.

The gene calls are TRBV11-2 and TRBJ1-1; D uncertain. Trimming stripped 2 bases from V and 6 bases from J, with 7 bases between. Germline V lookup: CDR1 SGHAT, CDR2 FQNNGV. This CDR3 spans 12 amino acids. CDR3 loop: CASSLTRPEAFF. CDR3 DNA sequence: TGTGCCAGCAGCTTAACGAGGCCTGAAGCTTTCTTT.

The V call is TRBV4-2, the J call TRBJ2-1; 12 nucleotides match TRBD2. V shed 4 bases and J 8 bases; nucleotides not matched to a gene: 9. Germline V gene lookup returns CDR1 LGHNA and CDR2 YNFKEQ. The CDR3 totals 16 residues. CDR3 sequence: CASSPIPSGGAYEQFF. The CDR3 DNA follows: TGTGCCAGCAGCCCGATCCCTAGCGGGGGGGCATATGAGCAGTTCTTC.

The chain is built from TRBV11-2 and TRBJ2-7; the match to TRBD1 covers 9 bases. CDR1 is SGHAT, CDR2 FQNNGV, per germline. The CDR3 has 17 residues. J lost 2 bases, V lost 5 bases, and 13 bases had no gene match. CDR3 loop: CASSPLRRGQGAYEQYF. In DNA form, the CDR3 reads TGTGCCAGCAGCCCACTTCGCCGGGGACAGGGTGCCTACGAGCAGTACTTC.

This clone was counted once. The rearrangement links TRBV19 to TRBJ1-2; D uncertain. Trimming cost V 7 bases and J 8 bases, with 11 bases left between them. Germline loops: CDR1 LNHDA, CDR2 SQIVND (reference sequence). There are 11 residues in the CDR3. Here the CDR3 reads CASMEGTGYTF. The CDR3 coding sequence is TGTGCCAGTATGGAGGGTACCGGCTACACCTTC.

The rearrangement links TRBV9 to TRBJ2-3; 7 bases match TRBD2. V lost 3 bases to trimming and J lost 2 bases; unmatched junction nucleotides: 6. CDR3 size: 15 residues. The germline V gene encodes CDR1 SGDLS and CDR2 YYNGEE. This chain's CDR3 is CASSAGGWATDTQYF. The CDR3, as DNA: TGTGCCAGCAGCGCCGGGGGGTGGGCCACAGATACGCAGTATTTT.

The rearrangement links TRBV28 to TRBJ1-1; D gene ambiguous. V lost 5 bases and J 3 bases, leaving 16 bases between the germline ends. Germline CDR1 and CDR2: MDHEN and SYDVKM. There are 15 residues in the CDR3. The CDR3: CASSGPGLAYTEAFF. The CDR3 DNA reads TGTGCCAGCAGTGGGCCTGGACTCGCCTACACTGAAGCTTTCTTT.

The V call is TRBV6-1, the J call TRBJ2-3; D may be TRBD2 (7 bases). CDR1 MNHNS and CDR2 SASEGT come from the germline V gene. This CDR3 region has 16 residues. Trimming pared 2 bases from V and 5 bases from J, leaving 17 bases between. CDR3 in amino acids: CASSEFVGGGGDTQYF. The DNA of the CDR3 is TGTGCCAGCAGTGAATTTGTAGGGGGAGGGGGAGATACGCAGTATTTT.

V and J are TRBV7-9 and TRBJ2-1, with 9 nucleotides matching TRBD2. The germline gives CDR1 SEHNR, CDR2 FQNEAQ (reference sequence). Trimming removed 5 bases from V and 6 bases from J; junction bases left unmatched: 17. The CDR3 contains 18 residues. The CDR3 nucleotides are TGTGCCAGCAGCGATTTGGGCGGAGCCGGGACTAGCAGCAATGAGCAGTTCTTC. Its translation is CASSDLGGAGTSSNEQFF.

The chain is built from TRBV7-3 and TRBJ2-7; 9 bases agree with TRBD2. Per germline, CDR1 SGHTA and CDR2 FQGTGA. CDR3 length: 18 amino acids. J gave up 2 bases and V 5 bases, and 16 bases lay outside the gene matches. The CDR3 loop is CASSAPGAGGPQPYEQYF. The CDR3 nucleotides are TGTGCCAGCAGCGCCCCCGGCGCGGGGGGGCCGCAGCCCTACGAGCAGTACTTC.

CDR3 amino acids: CASSRVEGDEQFF. The CDR3 bases are TGTGCCAGTAGTAGAGTCGAGGGGGATGAGCAGTTCTTC. This chain links TRBV19 with TRBJ2-1; D is perhaps TRBD1 (6 bases). The CDR3 loop spans 13 amino acids. Germline CDR1 and CDR2: LNHDA and SQIVND (reference sequence). V dropped 4 bases and J dropped 8 bases, with 12 bases sitting between them.

The chain has TRBV6-1 and TRBJ2-7; no reliable D call. The CDR3 consists of 16 residues. Deletions cut 0 bases from V and 1 base from J, with 13 bases between. Germline V CDR1 and CDR2: MNHNS, SASEGT. The CDR3 region is CASSEALWATSYEQYF. The CDR3 DNA sequence: TGTGCCAGCAGTGAAGCGCTATGGGCAACATCCTACGAGCAGTACTTC.

The CDR3 reads CASTPGTPGNEQYF. The CDR3 nucleotides are TGTGCCAGCACTCCGGGAACACCCGGGAACGAGCAGTACTTC. This chain joins TRBV28 and TRBJ2-7; TRBD2 is a possible D gene (5 bases). V gave up 7 bases and J gave up 5 bases, with 18 bases separating them. CDR3 length: 14 residues. In germline, CDR1 is MDHEN, CDR2 SYDVKM. Combining the CDR3 with reference TRBV28 and TRBJ2-7 gives the whole variable domain DVKVTQSSRYLVKRTGEKVFLECVQDMDHENMFWYRQDPGLGLRLIYFSYDVKMKEKGDIPEGYSVSREKKERFSLILESASTNQTSMYLCASTPGTPGNEQYFGPGTRLTVT.

The chain links TRBV25-1 to TRBJ2-1; tentative D call: TRBD2 (5 bases). The CDR3 loop spans 14 amino acids. Deletions cut 6 bases from V and 7 bases from J, with 16 bases between. Per germline, CDR1 MGHDK and CDR2 SYGVNS. CDR3 sequence (DNA): TGTGCCAGCAGCCTCGAGGAATCGGGGAATGAGCAGTTCTTC. This translates into CASSLEESGNEQFF.

The rearrangement joins TRBV19 to TRBJ2-1, with no clear D. Germline V CDR1 and CDR2: LNHDA, SQIVND (reference sequence). The CDR3 is 13 amino acids. The germline V and J ends were trimmed by 8 bases and 0 bases, with 8 bases remaining between them. In DNA, the CDR3 is TGTGCCAGTGCGGTAAGCTCCTACAATGAGCAGTTCTTC. The encoded protein is CASAVSSYNEQFF.

Here the CDR3 reads CASSRVPRNEQYF. CDR3 sequence (DNA): TGTGCCAGCAGTCGGGTCCCTCGAAACGAGCAGTACTTC. The chain carries TRBV28 and TRBJ2-7; D ambiguous. The CDR3 is made up of 13 amino acids. The germline V gene encodes CDR1 MDHEN and CDR2 SYDVKM. V dropped 5 bases and J dropped 5 bases, with 13 bases sitting between them.

This rearrangement joins TRBV28 to TRBJ1-3, with no clear D. V lost 3 bases and J lost 4, with 10 bases in between. The CDR3 is 14 residues long. Germline assignment: CDR1 MDHEN and CDR2 SYDVKM. This CDR3 is CASSFAQPGNTIYF. DNA of the CDR3: TGTGCCAGCAGTTTTGCACAGCCCGGAAACACCATATATTTT. The full variable domain, in which reference TRBV28 and TRBJ1-3 provide the parts outside the CDR3, is DVKVTQSSRYLVKRTGEKVFLECVQDMDHENMFWYRQDPGLGLRLIYFSYDVKMKEKGDIPEGYSVSREKKERFSLILESASTNQTSMYLCASSFAQPGNTIYFGEGSWLTVV.

The chain combines TRBV7-9 with TRBJ2-3; 7 bases are shared with TRBD1. The germline V gene encodes CDR1 SEHNR and CDR2 FQNEAQ (reference sequence). Trimming took 5 bases from V and 0 from J; bases not matched to a gene: 5. This CDR3 spans 15 amino acids. The CDR3 sequence is CASSPGTASTDTQYF. CDR3 nucleotide sequence: TGTGCCAGCAGCCCCGGGACAGCTAGCACAGATACGCAGTATTTT. The whole variable domain, remainder taken from reference TRBV7-9 and TRBJ2-3, is DTGVSQNPRHKITKRGQNVTFRCDPISEHNRLYWYRQTLGQGPEFLTYFQNEAQLEKSRLLSDRFSAERPKGSFSTLEIQRTEQGDSAMYLCASSPGTASTDTQYFGPGTRLTVL.

This chain uses TRBV13 with TRBJ2-7, with 7 bases fitting TRBD1. Trimming removed 4 bases from V and 2 bases from J; junction bases left unmatched: 5. Germline V gives CDR1 PRHDT, CDR2 FYEKMQ (reference sequence). The CDR3 runs to 14 residues. The CDR3 protein is CASSSRDSPYEQYF. CDR3 DNA: TGTGCCAGCAGCTCCCGGGACAGTCCCTACGAGCAGTACTTC.

This sequence joins TRBV9 and TRBJ2-1; 13 nucleotides agree with TRBD2. V shed 0 bases and J 6 bases; nucleotides not matched to a gene: 9. The CDR3 consists of 18 residues. CDR1 SGDLS and CDR2 YYNGEE come from the germline V gene. The CDR3 protein is CASSVGSGLAGVTNEQFF. CDR3 sequence (DNA): TGTGCCAGCAGCGTAGGATCTGGACTAGCGGGAGTAACCAATGAGCAGTTCTTC.

The genes are TRBV4-3 and TRBJ2-7, with TRBD1 matching over 9 bases. Germline CDR1 and CDR2: LGHNA and YSLEER. After removal of 4 bases from V and 3 bases from J, the junction contained 10 bases not matched to a gene. The CDR3 totals 16 residues. CDR3 DNA: TGCGCCAGCAGCCGACTAACAGGGGGCTCTATCTACGAGCAGTACTTC. Protein: CASSRLTGGSIYEQYF.

V is TRBV7-9 and J is TRBJ2-5, with 10 bases identical to TRBD2. CDR1 SEHNR and CDR2 FQNEAQ come from the germline V gene (reference sequence). The V gene end was trimmed by 3 bases and the J gene end by 1 base; junction bases not matched to a gene: 5. CDR3 size: 16 residues. CDR3 DNA: TGTGCCAGCAGCTTCCTAGCGGGAGTTGGCCAAGAGACCCAGTACTTC. Its translation: CASSFLAGVGQETQYF. The full variable domain, its missing parts supplied by reference TRBV7-9 and TRBJ2-5, is DTGVSQNPRHKITKRGQNVTFRCDPISEHNRLYWYRQTLGQGPEFLTYFQNEAQLEKSRLLSDRFSAERPKGSFSTLEIQRTEQGDSAMYLCASSFLAGVGQETQYFGPGTRLLVL.

The rearrangement uses TRBV6-6 and TRBJ1-2; D is ambiguous. The germline CDR1 and CDR2 sequences are MNHNY and SVGAGI (reference sequence). The CDR3 has 13 amino acids. V lost 4 bases to trimming and J lost 0 bases, with 6 bases between them. CDR3 amino acids: CASSLQPNYGYTF. The CDR3 DNA is TGTGCCAGCAGTTTACAACCTAACTATGGCTACACCTTC.

The gene calls are TRBV11-2 and TRBJ2-5; TRBD2 agrees at 9 bases. The DNA matches TRBJ2-7 better at its end, which makes the J call doubtful. The CDR3 has 19 residues. Germline CDR1 SGHAT, CDR2 FQNNGV. The CDR3 DNA reads as TGTGCCAGCAGCTTAGATTTGCGGGAGGGCCTAAACCTCTTCTACGAGCAGTACTTC. Its translation is CASSLDLREGLNLFYEQYF.